The sequence of this TCR beta chain was determined in a study of PD-1 blockade in classical Hodgkin lymphoma. Method: immunoSEQ multiplex PCR; TCRdb's copy keeps in-frame clones and lacks some. The sample records around 31,000 clones, about 86% being singletons. This CDR3 is built from 14 residues. The germline gives CDR1 SGDLS, CDR2 YYNGEE. Unmatched junction bases numbered 4, after V lost 3 bases and J lost 7 bases. Time point noted: cycle 4 day 1 (C4D1), after 6 weeks of nivolumab. With no exception, relapse followed autologous stem cell transplantation in all patients, and brentuximab vedotin exposure varied. Researchers used magnetic negative selection to pull out pure CD4+ T cells from thawed PBMCs.

The input for sequencing was CD4+ T cells from blood, taken before the fourth cycle of nivolumab. The rearrangement links TRBV9 to TRBJ1-4, with 9 positions matching TRBD1. This receptor was taken from a human donor with classical Hodgkin lymphoma. Here the CDR3 DNA reads TGTGCCAGCAGCGCACCGGGACAGGGTGAAAAACTGTTTTTT. Its translation: CASSAPGQGEKLFF. The entire variable domain, with the rest obtained from reference TRBV9 and TRBJ1-4, is as follows: DSGVTQTPKHLITATGQRVTLRCSPRSGDLSVYWYQQSLDQGLQFLIQYYNGEERAKGNILERFSAQQFPDLHSELNLSSLELGDSALYFCASSAPGQGEKLFFGSGTQLSVL.